The 30 T cell receptor beta chains below come from one sample, sequenced in a study of blood T cell repertoires in COVID-19. Produced via immunoSEQ multiplex PCR; TCRdb's table is partial and in-frame only. The table lists about 340,000 clones, approximately 86% of them singletons. The sample was peripheral blood. The receptors stem from a woman in her sixties or seventies with COVID-19, enrolled during active disease.

The chain employs TRBV5-6 and TRBJ1-1, with TRBD1 as a possible D gene (6 bases). Germline values: CDR1 SGHDT, CDR2 YYEEEE. This CDR3 has 17 amino acids. The V gene lost 0 bases and the J gene lost 3 bases, with 18 bases spanning the gap. The CDR3 DNA reads as TGTGCCAGCAGCTTGGGGTTTTCAGGGGTTGCGTACACTGAAGCTTTCTTT. Translating gives CASSLGFSGVAYTEAFF.

The chain recombines TRBV13 with TRBJ2-1; 9 bases line up with TRBD1. Germline V CDR1 and CDR2: PRHDT, FYEKMQ (reference sequence). Trimming cost V 0 bases and J 4 bases; bases outside gene matches: 10. The CDR3 sequence is 18 residues long. The chain's CDR3 is CASSLGLIGQGIYNEQFF. The CDR3 nucleotides are TGTGCCAGCAGCTTAGGCCTAATAGGACAGGGGATTTACAATGAGCAGTTCTTC.

The rearrangement uses TRBV6-2 or TRBV6-3 and TRBJ2-7; 9 nucleotides match TRBD2. With 4 bases clipped from V and 2 bases from J, the junction kept 6 bases outside the gene matches. CDR1 and CDR2 (germline): MNHEY, SVGEGT. This CDR3 has 15 residues. CDR3 protein: CASSSTSGPTYEQYF. CDR3 sequence (DNA): TGTGCCAGCAGTTCCACTAGCGGGCCGACCTACGAGCAGTACTTC.

The chain uses TRBV6-4 and TRBJ1-1; D is possibly TRBD1 (5 bases). The CDR3 has 13 amino acids. V lost 0 bases to trimming and J lost 7 bases, with 9 bases between them. In germline, CDR1 is MRHNA, CDR2 SNTAGT. CDR3 DNA sequence: TGTGCCAGCAGTGACTCTCGGGGGTTTGAAGCTTTCTTT. It yields the protein CASSDSRGFEAFF.

As regards this clone: This sample includes further DNA sequences coding for the same CDR3. The chain employs TRBV4-1 and TRBJ1-1, with D possibly matching TRBD1 (5 bases). Germline values: CDR1 MGHRA, CDR2 YSYEKL. This CDR3 is built from 15 residues. V lost 1 base and J 2 bases, leaving 11 bases between the germline ends. CDR3 sequence reads: CASSQVAGGNTEAFF. The DNA for the CDR3 is TGCGCCAGCAGCCAAGTTGCCGGGGGAAACACTGAAGCTTTCTTT.

V usage is TRBV29-1 and J usage is TRBJ1-2, with 9 positions matching TRBD1. The CDR3 sequence is 11 residues long. The junction had 7 bases not matched to a gene; V was cut back by 7 bases and J by 10 bases. From germline, CDR1 is SQVTM and CDR2 ANQGSEA. The CDR3 region is CSGHTGGDYTF. CDR3 DNA sequence: TGCAGCGGGCATACAGGGGGCGACTACACCTTC. Using reference TRBV29-1 and TRBJ1-2 for the parts outside the CDR3, the full variable domain is SAVISQKPSRDICQRGTSLTIQCQVDSQVTMMFWYRQQPGQSLTLIATANQGSEATYESGFVIDKFPISRPNLTFSTLTVSNMSPEDSSIYLCSGHTGGDYTFGSGTRLTVV.

The V call is TRBV6-5, the J call TRBJ2-5, with a tentative D call TRBD2 (5 bases). The CDR3 has 15 residues. The V end was cut by 1 base, the J end by 2 bases, with 11 bases between. The V gene's germline CDR1 is MNHEY and CDR2 SVGAGI. CDR3 loop: CASSYYGLAQETQYF. The CDR3, as DNA: TGTGCCAGCAGTTACTACGGGCTAGCACAAGAGACCCAGTACTTC.

Only one count was recorded for this clone. The chain links TRBV6-4 to TRBJ1-1; tentative D call: TRBD1 (6 bases). The CDR3 covers 15 residues. Germline V gives CDR1 MRHNA, CDR2 SNTAGT. V was shortened by 6 bases and J by 1 base, with 15 bases between the two germline ends. The CDR3 sequence: CASRGRAGANTEAFF. Here the CDR3 DNA reads TGTGCCAGCAGGGGCAGGGCGGGGGCGAACACTGAAGCTTTCTTT.

This clone was detected a few times. The chain couples TRBV9 to TRBJ1-5; TRBD1 agrees at 8 bases. V dropped 4 bases and J dropped 3; count of bases not matched to a gene: 9. The V gene's germline CDR1 is SGDLS and CDR2 YYNGEE. The CDR3 loop spans 16 amino acids. The CDR3 loop is CASSPYDRGVNQPQHF. DNA for the CDR3: TGTGCCAGCAGCCCATACGACAGGGGCGTCAATCAGCCCCAGCATTTT.

The V and J genes are TRBV11-1 and TRBJ1-2; 10 bases match TRBD1. Germline V gene sequence: CDR1 SGHAT, CDR2 FQDESV (reference sequence). The V and J ends lost 5 bases and 6 bases, in that order; junction bases with no gene match: 6. CDR3 length equals 14 residues. CDR3 protein: CASSDRGRHDGYTF. As DNA, the CDR3 is TGTGCCAGCAGCGACAGGGGGCGCCACGATGGCTACACCTTC.

The V gene is TRBV5-1, the J gene TRBJ1-1, with a possible D match to TRBD1 (5 bases). The CDR3 loop spans 14 amino acids. Germline values: CDR1 SGHRS, CDR2 YFSETQ. Trimming removed 0 bases at V and 1 base at J, with 7 bases between. The CDR3 DNA is TGCGCCAGCAGCTTGGGACAGAAGAACACTGAAGCTTTCTTT. Amino acids: CASSLGQKNTEAFF.

The gene calls are TRBV30 and TRBJ2-5; TRBD1 matches 10 bases. There are 13 residues in the CDR3. V lost 5 bases and J lost 5; bases outside the gene matches: 5. Germline CDR1 reads GTSNPN; CDR2 reads SVGIG (reference sequence). CDR3 residues: CAWVTGGSETQYF. As DNA, the CDR3 is TGTGCCTGGGTGACAGGGGGCTCGGAGACCCAGTACTTC.

V usage is TRBV3-1 (or the pseudogene TRBV3-2) and J usage is TRBJ1-2; no clear D. The CDR3 sequence is 15 residues long. Germline assignment: CDR1 LGHDT and CDR2 YNNKEL (reference sequence). V lost 0 bases and J lost 0, with 8 bases in between. This chain's CDR3 is CASSQDFPANYGYTF. As DNA, the CDR3 is TGTGCCAGCAGCCAAGATTTTCCAGCTAACTATGGCTACACCTTC.

The V gene is TRBV19, the J gene TRBJ1-1, with 7 bases identical to TRBD1. The CDR3 is 13 amino acids. The germline gives CDR1 LNHDA, CDR2 SQIVND (reference sequence). J lost 10 bases, V lost 5 bases, and 10 bases had no gene match. CDR3 bases: TGTGCCAGTAGTCCGCGACAGGGAATGCGAGCTTTCTTT. It yields the protein CASSPRQGMRAFF.

This chain uses TRBV3-1 (or the pseudogene TRBV3-2) with TRBJ1-2, with 8 bases matching TRBD1. CDR1 and CDR2 (germline): LGHDT, YNNKEL (reference sequence). The CDR3 length is 13 residues. With V trimmed by 5 bases and J by 8 bases, 7 bases remained unmatched. Here the CDR3 DNA reads TGTGCCAGCAGCTCCGACAGGGGTTGGGGCTACACCTTC. Residues: CASSSDRGWGYTF.

This clone was detected once. The gene calls are TRBV5-1 and TRBJ1-3; TRBD1 matches at 9 bases. The CDR3 length is 18 residues. V dropped 4 bases and J dropped 0; count of bases not matched to a gene: 11. Germline V CDR1 and CDR2: SGHRS, YFSETQ. The CDR3 DNA is TGCGCCAGCAGCCCCGGACAGGGGCCCGTAATCTCTGGAAACACCATATATTTT. It is translated as CASSPGQGPVISGNTIYF.

The chain joins TRBV29-1 to TRBJ2-3, with 9 bases identical to TRBD2. V was pared by 6 bases and J by 0 bases, with 10 bases of the junction left unmatched. CDR1 is SQVTM and CDR2 is ANQGSEA in the germline V gene. The CDR3 is 16 residues long. The CDR3 spells CSVDPSGAPSTDTQYF. DNA for the CDR3: TGCAGCGTCGACCCTAGCGGGGCCCCTAGCACAGATACGCAGTATTTT.

The rearrangement links TRBV3-1 (or the pseudogene TRBV3-2) to TRBJ2-3; 10 bases align to TRBD1. J gave up 3 bases and V 6 bases, and 3 bases lay outside the gene matches. CDR1 and CDR2 (germline): LGHDT, YNNKEL (reference sequence). This CDR3 spans 14 amino acids. The CDR3: CASRRTGGTDTQYF. The CDR3 DNA sequence: TGTGCCAGCAGGCGGACAGGGGGGACAGATACGCAGTATTTT.

The chain uses TRBV11-1 and TRBJ1-6, with 8 positions matching TRBD1. Germline V lookup: CDR1 SGHAT, CDR2 FQDESV (reference sequence). The CDR3 sequence is 15 residues long. V lost 2 bases and J lost 9; bases outside the gene matches: 6. The CDR3 sequence is CASSLTGGLGSPLHF. The CDR3 coding sequence is TGTGCCAGCAGCTTAACAGGGGGGTTAGGTTCACCCCTCCACTTT.

This sequence joins TRBV5-6 and TRBJ2-7; D might be TRBD2 (5 bases). The CDR3 is 16 residues long. Germline CDR1 SGHDT, CDR2 YYEEEE. Trimming cost V 0 bases and J 1 base, with 14 bases left between them. CDR3 sequence: CASSLGGLSKSYEQYF. Here the CDR3 DNA reads TGTGCCAGCAGCTTGGGAGGACTGAGCAAATCCTACGAGCAGTACTTC.

V gene TRBV2 combines with J gene TRBJ1-1, with 8 bases identical to TRBD1. The CDR3 sequence is 17 residues long. With V trimmed by 8 bases and J by 5 bases, 19 bases remained unmatched. CDR1 and CDR2 from the germline V gene are SNHLY and FYNNEI. DNA for the CDR3: TGTGCCAGCCCACCTCCCCCGCTCAGGGGGCAGAGTACTGAAGCTTTCTTT. Translated, it gives CASPPPPLRGQSTEAFF. The whole variable domain, filled in from reference TRBV2 and TRBJ1-1, reads EPEVTQTPSHQVTQMGQEVILRCVPISNHLYFYWYRQILGQKVEFLVSFYNNEISEKSEIFDDQFSVERPDGSNFTLKIRSTKLEDSAMYFCASPPPPLRGQSTEAFFGQGTRLTVV.

The genes are TRBV6-6 and TRBJ2-1, with 8 bases identical to TRBD1. Germline trimming cut 8 bases from V and 3 bases from J; bases unmatched to any gene: 3. This CDR3 contains 13 residues. CDR1 MNHNY and CDR2 SVGAGI come from the germline V gene (reference sequence). CDR3 sequence reads: CASRTGRYNEQFF. The CDR3 region has the DNA TGTGCCAGCCGGACAGGGCGCTACAATGAGCAGTTCTTC.

The chain employs TRBV27 and TRBJ1-2, with D possibly TRBD1 on 5 matching bases. Trimming cost V 5 bases and J 0 bases, with 10 bases left between them. The CDR3 is 14 amino acids. Germline values: CDR1 MNHEY, CDR2 SMNVEV (reference sequence). CDR3 nucleotides: TGTGCCAGCAGTCCGAGACAGACTAACTATGGCTACACCTTC. Its translation is CASSPRQTNYGYTF.

The chain employs TRBV27 and TRBJ1-2; D possibly corresponds to TRBD1 (6 bases). Trimming took off 1 base at V and 4 bases at J, with 13 bases between the two ends. Germline CDR1 reads MNHEY; CDR2 reads SMNVEV (reference sequence). The CDR3 has 15 amino acids. CDR3 in amino acids: CASSLWPQGGYGYTF. CDR3 nucleotides: TGTGCCAGCAGTTTATGGCCACAGGGTGGCTATGGCTACACCTTC.

This sequence joins TRBV30 and TRBJ2-3, with TRBD2 identical over 12 bases. Per germline, CDR1 GTSNPN and CDR2 SVGIG (reference sequence). This CDR3 has 15 amino acids. The junction had 10 bases not matched to a gene; V was cut back by 7 bases and J by 5 bases. The CDR3 bases are TGTGCCTTCGCTAGCGGGGGGGGTTTGGGAGATACGCAGTATTTT. Residues: CAFASGGGLGDTQYF.

The chain employs TRBV4-2 and TRBJ2-2, with D possibly TRBD1 on 5 matching bases. The CDR3 length is 16 residues. Germline CDR1 LGHNA, CDR2 YNFKEQ. V gave up 1 base and J gave up 0 bases, with 9 bases separating them. This CDR3 is CASSQAGHANTGELFF. DNA of the CDR3: TGTGCCAGCAGCCAAGCCGGACATGCGAACACCGGGGAGCTGTTTTTT.

The chain carries TRBV2 and TRBJ1-4, with TRBD1 matching over 7 bases. The CDR3 runs to 13 residues. The trim removed 4 bases at V and 8 bases at J, leaving 4 bases unmatched. CDR1 is SNHLY, CDR2 FYNNEI, per germline. CDR3 amino acids: CASSVQGYEKLFF. DNA of the CDR3: TGTGCCAGCAGTGTACAGGGGTACGAAAAACTGTTTTTT.

This chain links TRBV6-6 with TRBJ1-4; 7 nucleotides agree with TRBD1. The CDR3 consists of 13 residues. Trimming removed 7 bases from V and 3 bases from J; junction bases left unmatched: 2. Germline assignment: CDR1 MNHNY and CDR2 SVGAGI (reference sequence). Written as DNA, the CDR3 is TGTGCCAGCAAGACAGGGCCTAATGAAAAACTGTTTTTT. Protein product: CASKTGPNEKLFF.

V gene TRBV13 combines with J gene TRBJ1-5; a possible D gene is TRBD1 (5 bases). Trimming removed 2 bases from V and 3 bases from J, with 8 bases in between. Germline CDR1 PRHDT, CDR2 FYEKMQ (reference sequence). The CDR3 totals 14 residues. The CDR3 reads CASSLQGTNQPQHF. CDR3 bases: TGTGCCAGCAGCTTACAGGGTACCAATCAGCCCCAGCATTTT. Full variable domain (missing parts from reference TRBV13 and TRBJ1-5): AAGVIQSPRHLIKEKRETATLKCYPIPRHDTVYWYQQGPGQDPQFLISFYEKMQSDKGSIPDRFSAQQFSDYHSELNMSSLELGDSALYFCASSLQGTNQPQHFGDGTRLSIL.

This clone was seen only a few times. This rearrangement joins TRBV20-1 to TRBJ1-4; possible D gene TRBD1, 5 bases. CDR1 is DFQATT, CDR2 SNEGSKA, per germline (reference sequence). Trimming took 3 bases from V and 3 from J, leaving 11 bases between them. The CDR3 covers 14 residues. The CDR3 bases are TGCAGTGCTAGTGGGGGAGGGTCTAATGAAAAACTGTTTTTT. It specifies CSASGGGSNEKLFF.